Listed below are T cell receptor beta chains from one sample, sequenced in a study of cytomegalovirus exposure and HLA in healthy donors. Only in-frame clones appear in the TCRdb table, and some are missing; sequencing was by immunoSEQ multiplex PCR. The table has about 97,000 clones, less than 90% seen once. The sequenced material came from PBMCs. The receptor set was obtained from a middle-aged man in good health and CMV-seronegative. Each CDR3 is given with its conserved first and last residue.

TRBJ2-1,TRBV7-6,CASSLGTGASSYNEQFF
TRBJ2-5,TRBV7-2,CASSLGLAGVQETQYF
TRBJ1-1,TRBV9,CASSVVPPTEAFF
TRBJ2-1,TRBV15,CATSTPQGIGSYNEQFF
TRBJ2-6,TRBV29-1,CSVGDRGSGANVLTF
TRBJ1-2,TRBV9,CASSRRGDRYIYGYTF
TRBJ1-4,TRBV4-1,CASSQDRKERGAEKLFF
TRBJ2-2,TRBV7-9,CASRIPGDHTGELFF
TRBJ2-7,TRBV7-9,CASSPRTGMNEQYF
TRBJ1-2,TRBV9,CASSVTGDGYTF
TRBJ1-3,TRBV30,CAWSKNRGSGNTIYF
TRBJ1-6,TRBV2,CASIVQGRDSPLHF
TRBJ1-2,TRBV11-1,CASSQGRQGATSPRTF
TRBJ1-1,TRBV7-8,CASSPGGQRYTEAFF
TRBJ1-3,TRBV19,CASKQQYSGNTIYF
TRBJ2-1,TRBV4-1,CASSLNSGNEQFF
TRBJ2-2,TRBV10-3,CAISGDREINAGELFF
TRBJ1-2,TRBV19,CASSLQGRGYTF
TRBJ2-3,TRBV7-3,CASSPAAGPSTDTQYF
TRBJ1-6,TRBV19,CASSMQIGGQGNSPLHF
TRBJ1-1,TRBV4-1,CASSQRTGGRVFF
TRBJ2-5,TRBV5-6,CASSLNPGETQYF
TRBJ1-2,TRBV7-8,CASSLGGEYYGYTF
TRBJ1-2,TRBV29-1,CSVESGGRRGYTF
TRBJ1-2,TRBV5-4,CASSPREGATRGYGYTF
TRBJ1-2,TRBV7-9,CASSLESLRGYTF
TRBJ1-2,TRBV4-3,CASSQGTGAYGYTF
TRBJ2-7,TRBV5-6,CASSLAGQRGFSYEQYF
TRBJ2-5,TRBV9,CASSGRLAAVTEQYF
TRBJ2-7,TRBV9,CASSVGGDVYEQYF
TRBJ2-5,TRBV13,CASSTRGAETQYF
TRBJ1-2,TRBV7-9,CASSSLGQGSDYGYTF
TRBJ1-5,TRBV4-1,CASSQLPNQPQHF
TRBJ2-7,TRBV25-1,CASSASGTGRYEQYF
.,TRBV6-1,CASSESRQVIYEQYF
TRBJ2-1,TRBV7-2,CASNPRGVDNEQFF
TRBJ1-2,TRBV2,CASSVLRDSYGYTF
TRBJ2-2,TRBV7-3,CASSARVGYTGELFF
TRBJ1-1,TRBV6-1,CASSGGEVTEAFF
TRBJ2-5,TRBV5-1,CASSLGGGSQETQYF
TRBJ2-5,TRBV7-2,CASSLVGAETQYF